The T cell receptor beta chain described here comes from a study of cytomegalovirus exposure and HLA in healthy donors. The assay was immunoSEQ multiplex PCR, and TCRdb's table has in-frame clones only and misses some. There are roughly 240,000 clones in the sample; approximately 90% occur only once, and 2.5% to 3% lies in the top ten. This CDR3 has 15 residues. V lost 0 bases, J lost 2 bases, and 8 bases lay in between. Germline values: CDR1 LGHNA, CDR2 YNFKEQ. The sequenced sample was PBMCs. The sequence was collected from a young man in good health and CMV-seronegative. The chain is built from TRBV4-2 and TRBJ2-1; D is undetermined. This CDR3 reads CASSQDPPAYNEQFF. CDR3 in DNA: TGTGCCAGCAGCCAAGACCCCCCCGCCTACAATGAGCAGTTCTTC.